What follows are 5 T cell receptor beta chains derived from one specimen sequenced in a study of T-cell reconstitution after alpha-beta-depleted transplantation in children. For TCRbeta, the library was prepared with unique molecular identifiers. From the PCR reads, TCRdb called clonotypes with MiXCR, one entry per CDR3 protein. The sample has approximately 520,000 distinct CDR3 sequences, approximately 10% seen once. The source material was PBMCs, mostly from graft donor cells, sampled 180 days after TCRalphabeta/CD19-depleted stem cell transplant. The receptors stem from a female patient aged 2-9 years who had a stem cell transplant for aplastic anemia, so the T cells may come from the graft donor.

In this sample, this clonotype turned up a few times. This chain links TRBV28 with TRBJ1-5; unclear D gene. V lost 3 bases, J lost 5 bases, and 14 bases lay in between. Germline CDR1 is MDHEN and CDR2 is SYDVKM. The CDR3 is 15 residues long. This CDR3 reads CASSFSGGNHQPQHF. The CDR3 DNA is TGTGCCAGCAGTTTCTCGGGTGGAAACCATCAGCCCCAGCATTTT.

As to this clonotype: This may be a read error: a much more frequent sequence differs by one nucleotide. This sequence joins TRBV28 and TRBJ2-3, with unresolved D. This CDR3 is 16 amino acids long. Looked up from germline, CDR1 is MDHEN and CDR2 is SYDVKM. In DNA form, the CDR3 reads TGTGCCAGCAGTTTCGGCTTTTCCTATAACACAGATACGCGGTATTTT. Encoded protein: CASSFGFSYNTDTRYF.

V gene TRBV7-8 combines with J gene TRBJ1-2; D not certain. This CDR3 spans 15 amino acids. Trimming removed 1 base at V and 3 bases at J, with 12 bases between. Germline V gene data show CDR1 as SGHVS and CDR2 as FQNEAQ. The DNA for the CDR3 is TGTGCCAGCAGCTTAGGGTGGCAACCCTACTATGGCTACACCTTC. Encoded protein: CASSLGWQPYYGYTF.

In this sample, this clonotype turned up many times. The genes are TRBV6-1 and TRBJ1-5, with a possible D match to TRBD1 (5 bases). CDR1 is MNHNS and CDR2 is SASEGT in the germline V gene. This CDR3 contains 13 residues. V lost 4 bases, J lost 7 bases, and 11 bases lay in between. CDR3 nucleotides: TGTGCCAGCAGTGTCCAGGGCTCGCAGCCCCAGCATTTT. It translates to CASSVQGSQPQHF.

This clonotype was seen a handful of times. V usage is TRBV9 and J usage is TRBJ1-4; 8 positions match TRBD1. The J segment lost 10 bases and the V segment lost 3 bases, leaving 17 bases of the junction unmatched. This CDR3 comprises 17 residues. Germline loops: CDR1 SGDLS, CDR2 YYNGEE. The CDR3 sequence: CASSAHSEDRVGGKLFF. CDR3 sequence (DNA): TGTGCCAGCAGCGCCCATTCGGAGGACAGGGTTGGGGGAAAACTGTTTTTT.